This T cell receptor (beta chain) comes out of a study of T cells in Graves' hyperthyroidism and ophthalmopathy (dated by TCRdb to 2018 to 2020). Regarding the study in general: Peripheral blood samples were taken at the time of initial diagnosis, prior to any treatment. To identify TCR V-J signatures that set the groups apart, the researchers used a discovery cohort of 95 to 100 patients, made up of fewer than 50 with Graves' ophthalmopathy and 55 to 65 with stable Graves' hyperthyroidism. The approximately 95 discovery patients were divided at random into training and test sets in a 7:3 ratio. Once sampling was done, hyperthyroidism patients were given methimazole at a starting dose of 30 mg daily, whereas ophthalmopathy patients were given high-dose intravenous methylprednisolone. Thyroid tissue and blood T-cell repertoires from several Graves' hyperthyroidism patients were also compared in the study. Whether ophthalmopathy could be predicted prospectively was tested in an independent validation cohort made up of under 20 hyperthyroidism patients plus 17 patients who later progressed to ophthalmopathy. According to the paper, TCR Vbeta CDR3 sequencing was carried out on about 140 peripheral blood samples, which came from approximately 41 ophthalmopathy, 80 or so hyperthyroidism and approximately 17 progressor patients.

The TCR beta CDR3 regions were amplified from RNA transcripts. A first-round RT-PCR of the TCR CDR3 used the HTBI primer set with the Qiagen OneStep RT-PCR kit. Libraries were constructed in a second round of multiplex PCR, after which size selection and purification were carried out. The libraries were sequenced on an Illumina HiSeq2000 using paired-end 100 bp reads. As for the authors' bioinformatics: Raw data were processed with SOAPnuke, discarding reads with adapters, uncalled bases, mean Phred below 15, or no exact constant-primer or identifier match. High-quality paired reads were merged with COPE v1.2.5, and unique nucleotide sequences were defined as clonotypes. MiTCR v1.1 was used to align the clonotypes against IMGT TRBV, TRBD and TRBJ reference segments. The analysis included only V-J combinations with a frequency above 0.0001, which together covered 99% to 99.2% of the repertoires. The TCS score was defined as the ratio of F50 (clonal expansion) to E x V (chaos), calculated using BLOSUM62-based TCRdist between CDR3 peptides within each V-J. Welch's t-statistics and random forest reduced roughly 540 V-J features to 13, which were used in a naive Bayes classifier (R e1071). TCRdb's own reprocessing of the public reads used fastp at Q25 and MiXCR and kept productive beta chains. Entries that share a CDR3 protein sequence are merged under the most common genes and DNA. The authors' filters were not applied to this entry. The sample table records about 300,000 distinct CDR3 sequences; less than 20% of these occur just once. Roughly 40% of the sample goes to the ten largest clones.

Ophthalmopathy patients had moderately to severely active disease, with a Clinical Activity Score of 3 or more, a NOSPECS grade of 4 or more, and a disease duration of less than 3 months. Exclusion was applied to patients with uncontrolled infections, other autoimmune diseases, pregnancy or lactation. Diagnoses were based on clinical symptoms, serum thyroxine and TRAb, thyroid ultrasound and orbital computed tomography. Ficoll-Paque density gradient centrifugation was used to isolate PBMCs from approximately 10 ml of fresh peripheral blood. Total RNA was extracted using Trizol reagent, and RNA quality was assessed on an Agilent 2100 Bioanalyzer. The sample holds one count of this clonotype. This clone's antigen is unknown. No qualities accompany the bases; no much larger clone lies one base away. One read provides weak support. Findings and caveats that apply to the study as a whole: No statistical method was used to fix the sample size in advance, and group allocation was not hidden from the investigators. In validation, the model predicted progression to ophthalmopathy a median of roughly 6.2 months before onset, with approximately 70% sensitivity and roughly 73% specificity. Blood samples also contained most of the expanded thyroid clonotypes (frequency above 0.001), which suggests that blood repertoires may reflect thyroid immune responses. A 13 V-J signature model separated ophthalmopathy from stable hyperthyroidism, with about 90% sensitivity and about 81% specificity in cross-validation and 80%/75% in testing.

Sequences KGHDR (CDR1) and SFDVKD (CDR2) are obtained from the germline V gene. V is reduced by 5 bases and J by 8 bases, leaving a spacing of 21 bases between them. The cysteine opens and the phenylalanine closes a CDR3 of 16 amino acids. The retained sequence is limited to the CDR3, 48 bases, with the frame set at the first base. The chain is assembled from TRBV24-1 and TRBJ1-5; the D gene is perhaps TRBD1, from 6 matching bases. The specimen was blood. This receptor was identified in a man aged 45-65 years with Graves' ophthalmopathy. CDR3 region: CATSVSREGGGEPQHF. The bases read TGTGCCACCAGTGTTTCCCGTGAGGGAGGGGGGGAGCCCCAGCATTTT.